This TCR beta chain was sequenced in a study of T cells in Graves' hyperthyroidism and ophthalmopathy. The sample holds many counts of this clonotype. The antigen is undetermined. Study observations and caveats: The model foresaw ophthalmopathy a median 6.5 months prior to onset.

Regions amplified from RNA transcripts were the TCR beta CDR3 regions. An initial round of RT-PCR targeting the TCR CDR3 relied on the HTBI primer set. TCRdb redid the calling of the multiplex PCR reads with MiXCR, one entry per CDR3 protein. The sample shows 300,000 to 400,000 distinct CDR3 sequences, approximately 15% of them seen only once. The CDR3 has 13 amino acids. V dropped 5 bases and J dropped 5 bases, with 10 bases sitting between them. CDR1 is SGHNT and CDR2 is YENEEA in the germline V gene. The origin of this receptor is a woman aged 60-75 years with Graves' hyperthyroidism. The sequenced material came from blood. The chain carries TRBV11-3 and TRBJ2-1, with D possibly being TRBD1 (6 bases). CDR3 residues: CASSLNRDNEQFF. CDR3 nucleotides: TGTGCCAGCAGCCTAAACAGGGACAATGAGCAGTTCTTC.